The entry that follows covers one T cell receptor beta chain sequence. This sample was included in a study of blood T cell repertoires in COVID-19. Turning to the study itself: COVID-19 samples collected from the United States, Italy and Spain covered acute and convalescent phases. The cDNA or gDNA used as material had been derived from T cells, B-cell-depleted T cells, or PBMCs.

CDR1 and CDR2 from the germline V gene are MDHEN and SYDVKM. This CDR3 has 11 residues. V was shortened by 3 bases and J by 10 bases, with 7 bases between the two germline ends. In the authors' workflow: Amplification of reference gene primers was used by the study to estimate nucleated cell counts. Only in-frame clones appear in the TCRdb table, and some are missing; sequencing was by immunoSEQ multiplex PCR. V, J and clone size are taken as reported in that table, and D and trimming were inferred from the DNA itself. The profile shows some 70,000 clones, 65% to 85% of them singletons. Sequenced: peripheral blood. The rearrangement links TRBV28 to TRBJ2-1; D unclear. This sequence was found in a woman aged 45-60 years with acute or convalescent COVID-19. The DNA for the CDR3 is TGTGCCAGCAGTTTGAGGCGGGAGCAGTTCTTC. Translation gives CASSLRREQFF.